This entry is about one TCR beta chain. The CDR3 is made up of 17 amino acids. Per the germline V gene, CDR1 is KGHSH and CDR2 is LQKENI. Trimming took off 0 bases at V and 6 bases at J, with 18 bases between the two ends. The source of the sample is a study of OX40 agonist ivuxolimab in advanced cancers. Turning to the study itself: Checkpoint inhibitors had been given previously to 40% of patients.

Only in-frame clones appear in the TCRdb table, and some are missing; sequencing was by immunoSEQ multiplex PCR. There are around 50,000 clones in the sample; around 91% occur only once, and around 9.9% lies in the top ten. Source: CD4+ or CD8+ T cells sorted from blood, taken in a trial of the OX40 agonist ivuxolimab. The chain has TRBV18 and TRBJ2-1, with D possibly TRBD1 on 6 matching bases. The TCR was taken from an adult with an advanced solid tumor such as melanoma, head and neck, liver or kidney cancer. The CDR3 is CASSPPLGALSGNEQFF. Here the CDR3 DNA reads TGTGCCAGCTCACCACCGTTGGGGGCCCTCTCGGGCAATGAGCAGTTCTTC.